This record concerns one T cell receptor beta chain sequence. Participants spanned ages 18 to 89 years and resided in 20 to 30 US areas. After removal of 5 bases from V and 6 bases from J, the junction contained 8 bases not matched to a gene. The germline CDR1 and CDR2 sequences are LGHDT and YNNKEL (reference sequence). This CDR3 comprises 15 residues. The data derive from a study of blood T cell repertoires in COVID-19. The protocol was immunoSEQ multiplex PCR, while the TCRdb copy is restricted to in-frame clones and leaves out a portion. This sample carries 200,000 to 250,000 clones, 80% to 90% of them seen once, and the ten largest clones take about 4%.

Sequenced sample: PBMCs or T cells enriched from blood (not recorded which). The V call is TRBV3-1 (or the pseudogene TRBV3-2), the J call TRBJ2-1; 9 nucleotides agree with TRBD2. The clonotype was recovered from a woman aged 25 to 45 who had been exposed to COVID-19. DNA of the CDR3: TGTGCCAGCAGCTCAAAGGGACTAGCTGCCAATGAGCAGTTCTTC. Amino acid sequence: CASSSKGLAANEQFF.